This T cell receptor (beta chain) was captured in a study of shared clonotypes between healthy human individuals. The CDR3 covers 16 residues. Trimming took off 0 bases at V and 5 bases at J, with 17 bases between the two ends. Germline loops: CDR1 SGDLS, CDR2 YYNGEE. The study drew all its donors from Caucasian adults living in Nashville, Tennessee. Measured with immunoSEQ multiplex PCR; TCRdb has only the in-frame clones, and not every one. The sample has fewer than 500,000 clones; 60% to 80% are singletons. This clone was observed a few times. The chain combines TRBV9 with TRBJ2-5; D unresolved. The TCR sequence derives from a woman aged 40 to 50 in good health. Some clones in this sample may be carry-over from other donors' samples. Sequencing was carried out using PBMCs. The CDR3 bases are TGTGCCAGCAGCGTAGGACGGGTCAAAGTAGGGGAGACCCAGTACTTC. Translated, it gives CASSVGRVKVGETQYF.